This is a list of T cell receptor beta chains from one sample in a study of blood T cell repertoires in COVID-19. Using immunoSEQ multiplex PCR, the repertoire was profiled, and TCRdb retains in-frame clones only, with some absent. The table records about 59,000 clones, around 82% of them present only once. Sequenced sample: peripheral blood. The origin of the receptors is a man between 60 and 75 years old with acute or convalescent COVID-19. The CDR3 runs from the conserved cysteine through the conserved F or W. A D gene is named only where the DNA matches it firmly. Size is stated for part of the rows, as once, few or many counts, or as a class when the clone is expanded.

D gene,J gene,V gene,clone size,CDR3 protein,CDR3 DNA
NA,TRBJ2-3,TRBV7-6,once,CASSPGAGVPWDF,TGTGCCAGCAGCCCCGGCGCAGGGGTCCCATGGGATTTT
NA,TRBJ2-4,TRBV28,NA,CASIGPRKNIQYF,TGTGCCAGCATTGGGCCGCGCAAAAACATTCAGTACTTC
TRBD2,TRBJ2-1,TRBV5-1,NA,CASSHGLADNEQFF,TGCGCCAGCAGCCATGGACTAGCGGACAATGAGCAGTTCTTC
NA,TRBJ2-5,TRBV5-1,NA,CASSPGEETQYF,TGCGCCAGCAGCCCCGGGGAAGAGACCCAGTACTTC
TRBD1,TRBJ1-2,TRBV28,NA,CASRSGTGRANYGYTF,TGTGCCAGCAGGTCCGGGACAGGGAGAGCTAACTATGGCTACACCTTC
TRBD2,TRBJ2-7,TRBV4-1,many,CASSQAVGLAHEQYF,TGCGCCAGCAGCCAAGCAGTTGGACTAGCTCACGAGCAGTACTTC
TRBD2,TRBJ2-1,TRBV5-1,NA,CASSSEVAGGQFF,TGCGCCAGCAGCTCGGAGGTAGCGGGGGGGCAGTTCTTC
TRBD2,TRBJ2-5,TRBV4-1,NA,CASSQDRTSGGLMETQYF,TGCGCCAGCAGCCAAGATAGGACTAGCGGGGGGTTAATGGAGACCCAGTACTTC
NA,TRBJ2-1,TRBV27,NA,CASTPMAQGTGEQFF,TGTGCCAGCACCCCCATGGCACAGGGAACGGGTGAGCAGTTCTTC
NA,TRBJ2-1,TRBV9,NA,CASSGSGTSISYNEQFF,TGTGCCAGCAGCGGTTCCGGGACATCAATCTCCTACAATGAGCAGTTCTTC
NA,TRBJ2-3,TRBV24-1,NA,CATGDFRKHTQYF,TGTGCCACCGGGGACTTTAGAAAACATACGCAGTATTTT
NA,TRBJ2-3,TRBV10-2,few,CASSESRIQYF,TGCGCCAGCAGTGAGTCCCGTATTCAGTATTTT
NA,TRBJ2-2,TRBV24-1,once,CATSDSRRGLAGELFF,TGTGCCACCAGTGATAGTCGGAGGGGGCTTGCCGGGGAGCTGTTTTTT
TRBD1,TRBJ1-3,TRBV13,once,CASSLAGTGVGNTIYF,TGTGCCAGCAGCTTAGCAGGGACAGGGGTAGGAAACACCATATATTTT
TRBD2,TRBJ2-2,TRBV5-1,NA,CASSLAPGLASGELFF,TGCGCCAGCAGCTTGGCCCCTGGACTAGCTTCCGGGGAGCTGTTTTTT
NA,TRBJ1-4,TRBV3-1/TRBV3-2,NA,CASSLLRGEKLFF,TGTGCCAGCAGCCTTCTCAGGGGTGAAAAACTGTTTTTT
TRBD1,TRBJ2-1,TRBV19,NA,CASSMGTGGFGSYNEQFF,TGTGCCAGTAGTATGGGGACAGGGGGGTTTGGTTCCTACAATGAGCAGTTCTTC
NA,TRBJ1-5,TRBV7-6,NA,CASSPGNNFNQPQHF,TGTGCCAGCAGCCCCGGGAATAATTTCAATCAGCCCCAGCATTTT
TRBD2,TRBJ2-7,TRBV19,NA,CASSLAGGYYEQYF,TGTGCCAGTAGTCTAGCGGGGGGCTACTACGAGCAGTACTTC
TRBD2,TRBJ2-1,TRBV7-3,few,CASSLSGGSSYNEQFF,TGTGCCAGCAGCTTAAGCGGGGGTTCTTCCTACAATGAGCAGTTCTTC
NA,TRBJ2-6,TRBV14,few,CASSQPREKSGANVLTF,TGTGCCAGCAGCCAGCCGAGGGAAAAGTCTGGGGCCAACGTCCTGACTTTC
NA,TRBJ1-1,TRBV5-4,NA,CASSPGNVNTEAFF,TGTGCCAGCAGCCCAGGGAATGTGAACACTGAAGCTTTCTTT
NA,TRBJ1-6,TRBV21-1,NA,CASSGEERKNSPLHF,TGTGCCAGCAGCGGAGAGGAACGGAAAAATTCACCCCTCCACTTT
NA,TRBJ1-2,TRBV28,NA,CASSLGGDNYGYTF,TGTGCCAGCAGTTTGGGGGGGGATAACTATGGCTACACCTTC
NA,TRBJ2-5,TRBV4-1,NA,CASSQGRVLRETQYF,TGCGCCAGCAGCCAAGGACGGGTCCTTAGGGAGACCCAGTACTTC
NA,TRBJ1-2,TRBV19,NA,CATKPTDTPRYGYTF,TGTGCCACCAAACCTACGGACACCCCAAGGTATGGCTACACCTTC
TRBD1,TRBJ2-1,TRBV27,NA,CASSVDRVHNEQFF,TGTGCCAGCAGCGTCGACAGGGTTCACAATGAGCAGTTCTTC
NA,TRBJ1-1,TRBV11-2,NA,CASSLDAVGSGAFF,TGTGCCAGCAGCTTAGATGCGGTGGGGAGTGGGGCTTTCTTT
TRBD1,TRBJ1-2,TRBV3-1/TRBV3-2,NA,CASSQVSRGYGYTF,TGTGCCAGCAGCCAAGTTTCCAGGGGGTATGGCTACACCTTC
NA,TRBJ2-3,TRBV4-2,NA,CASSQVPFDTQYF,TGTGCCAGCAGCCAAGTTCCTTTTGATACGCAGTATTTT
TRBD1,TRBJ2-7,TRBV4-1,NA,CASSQPGQGREQYF,TGCGCCAGCAGCCAACCGGGACAGGGTCGCGAGCAGTACTTC
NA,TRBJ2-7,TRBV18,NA,CASSPQAGLYEQYF,TGTGCCAGCTCACCACAGGCAGGACTCTACGAGCAGTACTTC
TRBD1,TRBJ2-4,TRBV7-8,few,CASSLGGQADIQYF,TGTGCCAGCAGCTTAGGGGGACAGGCGGACATTCAGTACTTC